This T cell receptor (beta chain) is from a study of PD-L1 blockade in urothelial cancer. Study summary: The patients first took atezolizumab in the mid-2010s, receiving 1,200 mg intravenously every 3 weeks. Per blood sample, T cells had a median of about 130,000. Study-level points and caveats: Pretreatment TCR clonality in blood, when below the median, was predictive of better survival.

CDR1 and CDR2 from the germline V gene are MDHEN and SYDVKM. After removal of 6 bases from V and 2 bases from J, the junction contained 4 bases not matched to a gene. This CDR3 has 14 residues. Assay used: immunoSEQ multiplex PCR; TCRdb lists only in-frame clones, some missing. The data hold more than 35,000 clones, with roughly 78% observed a single time. On this clone: What it binds is unknown.

The sequence derives from a man between 70 and 80 years old with urothelial cancer. Sequencing used PBMCs, obtained around atezolizumab (anti-PD-L1) treatment. This chain uses TRBV28 with TRBJ2-1; 7 positions match TRBD1. The CDR3 DNA reads as TGTGCCAGCAGGATTGGGACAGCCTACAATGAGCAGTTCTTC. Encoded protein: CASRIGTAYNEQFF.